Each of the 30 T cell receptor beta chains below was sequenced from the same sample in a study of blood T cells in healthy people across ages (dated by TCRdb to 2013 to 2016). The receptor library was made with 5' RACE. Sequencing was performed on an Illumina HiSeq 2500. A second 7 to 11 cycle PCR used a sample-barcoded 5' primer and a J-beta primer mix. TCRdb passed the public sequencing reads through fastp at Q25 and MiXCR, retaining productive beta sequences. Rows merge per CDR3 protein into single entries with the most common DNA and genes. Recorded for this sample are more than 1,000,000 distinct CDR3 sequences; roughly 24% of them occurred a single time. Of the sample, approximately 0.75% falls within the top ten clones. The same sample was also studied in work on T cells of mothers and their children.

Material: blood. These receptors were taken from a girl aged 2 to 10 in good health.

This clonotype was counted between two and nine times. The rearrangement joins TRBV10-1 to TRBJ2-7; TRBD1 aligns across 7 bases. The ends lost 0 bases at V and 2 bases at J; junction bases unmatched: 1. This CDR3 spans 14 amino acids. Looked up from germline, CDR1 is WNHNN and CDR2 is SYGVQD (reference sequence). CDR3 in amino acids: CASSESGQAYEQYF. The CDR3 nucleotides read TGCGCCAGCAGTGAGTCTGGACAGGCCTACGAGCAGTACTTC.

The chain recombines TRBV24-1 with TRBJ2-2, with D possibly being TRBD2 (5 bases). Per germline, CDR1 KGHDR and CDR2 SFDVKD. The CDR3 is 15 residues long. Trimming removed 1 base at V and 4 bases at J, with 9 bases between. As DNA, the CDR3 is TGTGCCACCAGTGATTTCCTAGAGGGCACCGGGGAGCTGTTTTTT. Protein sequence: CATSDFLEGTGELFF.

V gene TRBV4-1 combines with J gene TRBJ2-5; 9 nucleotides match TRBD1. CDR1 and CDR2 from the germline V gene are MGHRA and YSYEKL. The V segment lost 4 bases and the J segment 0 bases; nucleotides outside the gene matches: 9. This CDR3 comprises 17 residues. For the CDR3, the DNA is TGCGCCAGCAGCCCCCTCGGGGGGACAGGGTACCAAGAGACCCAGTACTTC. Translation gives CASSPLGGTGYQETQYF.

This clonotype was observed a few times. The chain recombines TRBV4-3 with TRBJ2-3; D is unresolved. From germline, CDR1 is LGHNA and CDR2 YSLEER. V was shortened by 2 bases and J by 7 bases, with 10 bases between the two germline ends. This CDR3 is 13 amino acids long. Here the CDR3 DNA reads TGCGCCAGCAGCCAAAGTCGGTCTTATACGCAGTATTTT. As protein: CASSQSRSYTQYF.

This clonotype occurred a few times. The genes are TRBV20-1 and TRBJ2-1; D is undetermined. The J call may be wrong; the DNA end is better matched by TRBJ2-7. Germline lookup yields CDR1 DFQATT and CDR2 SNEGSKA (reference sequence). This CDR3 has 11 residues. The CDR3 sequence: CSARRLFEQYF. The CDR3 DNA follows: TGCAGTGCTAGAAGGTTATTCGAGCAGTACTTC.

The J gene is TRBJ1-1, the V gene TRBV7-9; TRBD1 agrees at 11 bases. Germline V CDR1 and CDR2: SEHNR, FQNEAQ (reference sequence). This CDR3 comprises 16 residues. Losses at the gene ends were 2 bases for V and 4 bases for J; bases not matched to a gene: 6. This chain's CDR3 is CASSLTRTGGGTEAFF. Written as DNA, the CDR3 is TGTGCCAGCAGCTTAACCCGGACAGGGGGCGGCACTGAAGCTTTCTTT.

This chain uses TRBV5-6 with TRBJ2-5, with D perhaps given as TRBD1 or TRBD2 (5 bases each). There are 15 residues in the CDR3. V was pared by 3 bases and J by 5 bases, with 17 bases between. CDR1 and CDR2 from the germline V gene are SGHDT and YYEEEE. The CDR3 region is CASSSTGLSGETQYF. Written as DNA, the CDR3 is TGTGCCAGCAGCTCTACGGGGCTGAGTGGTGAGACCCAGTACTTC.

The chain combines TRBV11-2 with TRBJ1-4; a possible D gene is TRBD1 (6 bases). There are 15 residues in the CDR3. Trimming stripped 5 bases from V and 0 bases from J, with 10 bases between. Germline V gene sequence: CDR1 SGHAT, CDR2 FQNNGV. CDR3 sequence: CASSAAGATNEKLFF. CDR3 DNA: TGTGCCAGCAGCGCAGCAGGGGCAACTAATGAAAAACTGTTTTTT.

The chain combines TRBV6-4 with TRBJ2-1; the D gene is possibly TRBD2 (6 bases). The CDR3 consists of 18 residues. Germline lookup yields CDR1 MRHNA and CDR2 SNTAGT. Trimming removed 4 bases from V and 0 bases from J, with 19 bases in between. CDR3 in amino acids: CASSVVWSGSSSYNEQFF. CDR3 DNA: TGTGCCAGCAGTGTGGTTTGGAGCGGGTCCAGCTCCTACAATGAGCAGTTCTTC.

The table lists this clonotype with a count of one. The V gene is TRBV11-3, the J gene TRBJ2-1, with TRBD2 matching over 11 bases. The CDR3 is 17 residues long. The germline gives CDR1 SGHNT, CDR2 YENEEA. V was pared by 2 bases and J by 0 bases, with 3 bases of the junction left unmatched. The CDR3 sequence: CASSLSLAGGSYNEQFF. For the CDR3, the DNA is TGTGCCAGCAGCTTAAGTCTAGCGGGGGGCTCCTACAATGAGCAGTTCTTC.

This chain connects TRBV9 to TRBJ1-1; D uncertain. V was pared by 0 bases and J by 10 bases, with 16 bases between. The length of the CDR3 is 14 residues. CDR1 SGDLS and CDR2 YYNGEE come from the germline V gene. Here the CDR3 reads CASSVDLDPLVAFF. CDR3 sequence (DNA): TGTGCCAGCAGCGTAGATTTGGACCCCCTGGTAGCTTTCTTT.

This clonotype came up a few times. The rearrangement joins TRBV20-1 to TRBJ2-1, with TRBD2 matching over 9 bases. Per the germline V gene, CDR1 is DFQATT and CDR2 is SNEGSKA (reference sequence). J gave up 9 bases and V 0 bases, and 9 bases lay outside the gene matches. The CDR3 has 15 residues. DNA of the CDR3: TGCAGTGCTAGAGATTTTGCGGGAGGGCCAGTTGAGCAGTTCTTC. Translating gives CSARDFAGGPVEQFF.

The chain couples TRBV29-1 to TRBJ1-2; tentative D call: TRBD1 (6 bases). The CDR3 runs 12 residues. Germline CDR1 is SQVTM and CDR2 is ANQGSEA. V dropped 7 bases and J dropped 4 bases, with 13 bases sitting between them. The CDR3 DNA reads TGCAGCGGCGACAGGACGGGCTATGGCTACACCTTC. It translates to CSGDRTGYGYTF.

This clonotype has just a few counts. The chain recombines TRBV27 with TRBJ2-7, with 10 bases that match TRBD1. The length of the CDR3 is 16 residues. V shed 2 bases and J 5 bases; nucleotides not matched to a gene: 9. Germline V gene lookup returns CDR1 MNHEY and CDR2 SMNVEV (reference sequence). The CDR3 DNA sequence: TGTGCCAGCAGTTTACTCCACCCGACAGGGGGCCACGAGCAGTACTTC. Residues: CASSLLHPTGGHEQYF.

CDR3 region: CASGLPRTSGTYNEQFF. CDR3 coding DNA: TGTGCTAGTGGTCTGCCTCGGACTAGCGGGACCTACAATGAGCAGTTCTTC. The rearrangement uses TRBV12-5 and TRBJ2-5, with TRBD2 matching over 12 bases. Near its end, the DNA agrees better with TRBJ2-1, so the J call may be wrong. The CDR3 totals 17 residues. Per germline, CDR1 LGHNT and CDR2 FRNRAP.

V gene TRBV7-2 combines with J gene TRBJ2-1, with 10 bases matching TRBD2. CDR3 length: 18 residues. Germline V CDR1 and CDR2: SGHTA, FQGNSA. Unmatched junction bases numbered 8, after V lost 3 bases and J lost 0 bases. As DNA, the CDR3 is TGTGCCAGCAGCTTCGGACTAGCGGCCGTTAGCTCCTACAATGAGCAGTTCTTC. Protein product: CASSFGLAAVSSYNEQFF. Full variable domain (missing parts from reference TRBV7-2 and TRBJ2-1): GAGVSQSPSNKVTEKGKDVELRCDPISGHTALYWYRQSLGQGLEFLIYFQGNSAPDKSGLPSDRFSAERTGGSVSTLTIQRTQQEDSAVYLCASSFGLAAVSSYNEQFFGPGTRLTVL.

The chain uses TRBV27 and TRBJ2-1; no clear D gene. The germline V gene encodes CDR1 MNHEY and CDR2 SMNVEV (reference sequence). Trimming removed 3 bases from V and 1 base from J, with 13 bases in between. CDR3 size: 16 residues. The CDR3 DNA is TGTGCCAGCAGTTTCTTCCCCAGTGAATCCTACAATGAGCAGTTCTTC. It encodes CASSFFPSESYNEQFF.

The rearrangement links TRBV20-1 to TRBJ2-3; 8 bases fit TRBD2. V shed 0 bases and J 2 bases; nucleotides not matched to a gene: 7. The germline gives CDR1 DFQATT, CDR2 SNEGSKA (reference sequence). This CDR3 comprises 16 residues. The CDR3 bases are TGCAGTGCTAGAGATCTCGGCGGGGGGATCACAGATACGCAGTATTTT. Its translation: CSARDLGGGITDTQYF.

This clonotype was observed a handful of times. CDR3 DNA sequence: TGTGCCAGCGGTTCAGGGGCTAGAGGCGAGCAGTACTTC. Its translation: CASGSGARGEQYF. This chain connects TRBV7-6 to TRBJ2-5; tentatively, D is TRBD1 (6 bases). The DNA end lines up better with TRBJ2-7; the J call may be wrong. The CDR3 is 13 amino acids. Germline V gene sequence: CDR1 SGHVS, CDR2 FNYEAQ.

The CDR3 sequence is CATSDALSGTYEQYF. The CDR3 DNA reads TGTGCCACCAGTGATGCCCTGAGCGGTACCTACGAGCAGTACTTC. This chain connects TRBV24-1 to TRBJ2-1; D perhaps matches TRBD2 (5 bases). The J call is doubtful: the DNA matches TRBJ2-7 better. The CDR3 totals 15 residues. Germline CDR1 reads KGHDR; CDR2 reads SFDVKD.

This sequence joins TRBV7-3 and TRBJ2-6; a weak D match, TRBD2 (6 bases). CDR1 SGHTA and CDR2 FQGTGA come from the germline V gene. The CDR3 is 15 amino acids. The germline V and J ends were trimmed by 7 bases and 4 bases, with 14 bases remaining between them. This CDR3 is CASTSGGAGANVLTF. Written as DNA, the CDR3 is TGTGCCAGCACCTCTGGAGGGGCCGGGGCCAACGTCCTGACTTTC.

A few counts support this clonotype. The gene calls are TRBV12-3 or TRBV12-4 and TRBJ1-1; D is ambiguous. Trimming left V 2 bases short and J 6 bases short, with 7 bases between. The CDR3 runs to 12 residues. CDR3 DNA: TGTGCCAGCAGTTTATTGGAGGCTGAAGCTTTCTTT. Translating it yields CASSLLEAEAFF.

This clonotype was picked up one time. The J gene is TRBJ2-7, the V gene TRBV6-1, with no clear D. This CDR3 spans 15 amino acids. V was shortened by 0 bases and J by 3 bases, with 12 bases between the two germline ends. Germline V gene data show CDR1 as MNHNS and CDR2 as SASEGT. In DNA form, the CDR3 reads TGTGCCAGCAGTGAAGCGAGGTTCAACTACTACGAGCAGTACTTC. It codes for CASSEARFNYYEQYF.

This clonotype was recorded a few times. The rearrangement joins TRBV2 to TRBJ1-2, with 9 bases fitting TRBD1. The germline gives CDR1 SNHLY, CDR2 FYNNEI. Trimming removed 1 base from V and 7 bases from J; junction bases left unmatched: 7. The CDR3 runs to 15 residues. The CDR3 loop reads CASSEGTGAGGGYTF. CDR3 bases: TGTGCCAGCAGTGAAGGGACAGGGGCCGGGGGTGGCTACACCTTC. The whole variable domain, filled in from reference TRBV2 and TRBJ1-2, reads EPEVTQTPSHQVTQMGQEVILRCVPISNHLYFYWYRQILGQKVEFLVSFYNNEISEKSEIFDDQFSVERPDGSNFTLKIRSTKLEDSAMYFCASSEGTGAGGGYTFGSGTRLTVV.

J is TRBJ2-5 and V is TRBV12-3 or TRBV12-4; D may be TRBD1 or TRBD2 (5 bases each). This CDR3 is 14 amino acids long. The ends were cut back, 6 bases at V and 3 bases at J, with 14 bases in the middle. The CDR3 sequence is CASRPPLGEETQYF. The CDR3 DNA reads as TGTGCCAGCAGGCCACCACTAGGGGAAGAGACCCAGTACTTC.

The rearrangement uses TRBV6-2 or TRBV6-3 and TRBJ2-5; possible D gene TRBD2, 5 bases. Trimming left V 2 bases short and J 4 bases short, with 11 bases between. Per the germline V gene, CDR1 is MNHEY and CDR2 is SVGEGT. The CDR3 consists of 14 residues. Written as DNA, the CDR3 is TGTGCCAGCAGTTACCTTCTACGGGGAGAGACCCAGTACTTC. Its protein product is CASSYLLRGETQYF.

This chain connects TRBV7-2 to TRBJ2-7; weak D call: TRBD1 (6 bases). The CDR3 has 15 amino acids. Germline CDR1 and CDR2: SGHTA and FQGNSA. V lost 5 bases and J lost 4, with 18 bases in between. In nucleotides, the CDR3 is TGTGCCAGCAGCGGTCACAGGGCGGACGGATACGAGCAGTACTTC. It specifies CASSGHRADGYEQYF.

This sequence joins TRBV29-1 and TRBJ1-2; the match to TRBD1 covers 9 bases. The trim removed 2 bases at V and 6 bases at J, leaving 10 bases unmatched. Germline lookup yields CDR1 SQVTM and CDR2 ANQGSEA. The CDR3 is made up of 15 amino acids. CDR3 coding DNA: TGCAGCGTTGAAAGGGGAAGGGACAGGGCCCATGGCTACACCTTC. Translated: CSVERGRDRAHGYTF.

The chain joins TRBV4-1 to TRBJ2-1; D ambiguous. The CDR3 consists of 15 residues. Between the trimmed V and J ends, which lost 0 bases and 8 bases, there was a span of 14 bases. Germline CDR1 is MGHRA and CDR2 is YSYEKL. The CDR3 spells CASSQELRRWDEQFF. CDR3 DNA: TGCGCCAGCAGCCAAGAGCTGCGGCGATGGGATGAGCAGTTCTTC.

The CDR3 region is CSVEGETYGYTF. The CDR3, as DNA: TGCAGTGTCGAGGGGGAAACCTATGGCTACACCTTC. V gene TRBV20-1 combines with J gene TRBJ1-2; a weak D match, TRBD1 (6 bases). CDR1 is DFQATT and CDR2 is SNEGSKA in the germline V gene (reference sequence). V lost 7 bases to trimming and J lost 4 bases, with 13 bases between them. This CDR3 region has 12 residues.